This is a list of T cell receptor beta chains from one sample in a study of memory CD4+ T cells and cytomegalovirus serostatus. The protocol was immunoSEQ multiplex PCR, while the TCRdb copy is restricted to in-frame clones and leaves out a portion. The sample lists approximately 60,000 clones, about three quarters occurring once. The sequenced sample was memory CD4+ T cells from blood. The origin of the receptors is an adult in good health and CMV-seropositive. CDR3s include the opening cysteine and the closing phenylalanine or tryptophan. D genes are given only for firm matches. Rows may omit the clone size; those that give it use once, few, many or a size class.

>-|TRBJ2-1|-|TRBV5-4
CASSLTDEQFF
TGTGCCAGCAGCTTGACGGATGAGCAGTTCTTC
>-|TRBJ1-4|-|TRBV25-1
CASSPDIEKLFF
TGTGCCAGCAGTCCAGATATTGAAAAACTGTTTTTT
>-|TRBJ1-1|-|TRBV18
CASSPSQGNTEAFF
TGTGCCAGCTCACCATCGCAGGGGAACACTGAAGCTTTCTTT
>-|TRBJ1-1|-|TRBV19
CASSARLLTEAFF
TGTGCCAGTAGTGCCAGGCTTCTAACTGAAGCTTTCTTT
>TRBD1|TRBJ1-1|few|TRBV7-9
CASLGQANTEAFF
TGTGCCAGCTTGGGACAGGCTAACACTGAAGCTTTCTTT
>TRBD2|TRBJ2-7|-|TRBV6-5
CAARAGGYYEQYF
TGTGCCGCTCGAGCGGGAGGATATTACGAGCAGTACTTC
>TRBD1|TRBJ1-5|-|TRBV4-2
CASSPGRGQTPNQPQHF
TGTGCCAGCAGCCCCGGGCGGGGACAGACACCTAATCAGCCCCAGCATTTT
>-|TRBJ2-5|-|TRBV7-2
CASRTQGETQYF
TGTGCCTCCAGGACCCAGGGTGAGACCCAGTACTTC
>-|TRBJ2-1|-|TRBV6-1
CASSEDPRAGEFF
TGTGCCAGCAGTGAAGATCCCAGGGCCGGCGAGTTCTTC
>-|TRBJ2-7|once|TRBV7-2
CASSLEVGFPLYEQYF
TGTGCCAGCAGCTTAGAAGTCGGTTTCCCCCTCTACGAGCAGTACTTC